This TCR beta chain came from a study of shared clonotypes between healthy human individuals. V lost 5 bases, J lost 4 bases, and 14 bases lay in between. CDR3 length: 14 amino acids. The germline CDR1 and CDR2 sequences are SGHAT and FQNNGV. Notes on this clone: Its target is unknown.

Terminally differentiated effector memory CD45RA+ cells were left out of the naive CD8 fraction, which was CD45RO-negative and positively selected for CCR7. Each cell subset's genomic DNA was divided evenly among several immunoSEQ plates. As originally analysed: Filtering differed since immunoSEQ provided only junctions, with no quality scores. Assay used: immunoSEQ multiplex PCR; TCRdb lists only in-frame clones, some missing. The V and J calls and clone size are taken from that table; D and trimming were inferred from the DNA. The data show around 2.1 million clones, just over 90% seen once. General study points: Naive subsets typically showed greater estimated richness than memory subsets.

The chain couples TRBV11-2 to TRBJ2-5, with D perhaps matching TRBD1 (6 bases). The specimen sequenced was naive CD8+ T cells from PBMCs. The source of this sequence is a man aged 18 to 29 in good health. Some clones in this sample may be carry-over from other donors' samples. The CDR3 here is CASSVEGVRETQYF. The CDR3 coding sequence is TGTGCCAGCAGCGTCGAGGGGGTCAGAGAGACCCAGTACTTC.